The sequence of this T cell receptor beta chain was determined in a study of blood T cell repertoires in COVID-19. Study-level background: Whether acute or convalescent, the COVID-19 samples came from the United States, Italy and Spain. PBMCs, B-cell-depleted T cells, or T cells provided the cDNA or gDNA that made up the material.

Trimming pared 8 bases from V and 7 bases from J, leaving 12 bases between. The CDR3 extends over 13 amino acids. In germline, CDR1 is MNHEY, CDR2 SVGAGI. Original processing methods: Researchers report that nucleated cell counts were estimated from reference gene primer amplification. Sequencing was performed with immunoSEQ multiplex PCR; in TCRdb, only in-frame clones are kept and a portion is missing. The DNA was the basis for D and trimming; V, J and clone size are from that table. The table records over 45,000 clones, about four fifths of them present only once. The clonotype comes from a human donor in a cohort sampled during active or convalescent COVID-19. The gene calls are TRBV6-5 and TRBJ1-6; possibly TRBD1 for D (6 bases). Sequenced material: peripheral blood. The CDR3 region has the DNA TGTGCCAGCGAGGACACAGGGAATTCACCCCTCCACTTT. Protein: CASEDTGNSPLHF.